This passage covers 24 T cell receptor beta chains from one sample sequenced in a study of control samples from healthy donors and cancer patients. Data came from immunoSEQ multiplex PCR; TCRdb stores just in-frame clones and leaves some out. The sample lists 350,000 to 450,000 clones, 80% to 95% occurring once. Sequenced input: PBMCs. The receptors derive from a man aged 35 to 55 with head and neck cancer.

CDR3 nucleotides: TGTGCCAGCAGGACGGGACTAGCATTCTACGAGCAGTACTTC. It is translated as CASRTGLAFYEQYF. This chain joins TRBV28 and TRBJ2-7; 9 bases are shared with TRBD2. Trimming cost V 6 bases and J 3 bases; bases outside gene matches: 6. The germline CDR1 and CDR2 sequences are MDHEN and SYDVKM. The CDR3 has 14 amino acids.

In DNA form, the CDR3 reads TGTGCCAGCTCACCACGGCGGGGATCGGGGTCCACCGGGGAGCTGTTTTTT. It specifies CASSPRRGSGSTGELFF. This chain joins TRBV18 and TRBJ2-2, with D possibly matching TRBD2 (6 bases). Trimming took off 1 base at V and 4 bases at J, with 16 bases between the two ends. Germline V gives CDR1 KGHSH, CDR2 LQKENI. This CDR3 is 17 amino acids long. Together with reference TRBV18 and TRBJ2-2, the CDR3 gives the full variable domain: NAGVMQNPRHLVRRRGQEARLRCSPMKGHSHVYWYRQLPEEGLKFMVYLQKENIIDESGMPKERFSAEFPKEGPSILRIQQVVRGDSAAYFCASSPRRGSGSTGELFFGEGSRLTVL.

The chain is built from TRBV7-8 and TRBJ1-5; 8 nucleotides line up with TRBD1. The CDR3 extends over 18 amino acids. Germline V CDR1 and CDR2: SGHVS, FQNEAQ. V lost 0 bases, J lost 7 bases, and 14 bases stayed unmatched. The CDR3 protein is CASSLAPLRDRSWQPQHF. The CDR3 DNA follows: TGTGCCAGCAGCTTAGCCCCACTCCGGGACAGGTCCTGGCAGCCCCAGCATTTT.

V gene TRBV7-8 combines with J gene TRBJ2-7; 13 bases match TRBD2. V gave up 3 bases and J gave up 3 bases; unmatched junction bases: 2. The CDR3 consists of 15 residues. Germline V gives CDR1 SGHVS, CDR2 FQNEAQ. CDR3 sequence reads: CASSFGTSGIYEQYF. The DNA for the CDR3 is TGTGCCAGCAGCTTTGGGACTAGCGGGATCTACGAGCAGTACTTC.

The rearrangement uses TRBV6-5 and TRBJ2-7; 8 positions match TRBD2. Germline CDR1 MNHEY, CDR2 SVGAGI. The V segment lost 8 bases and the J segment 3 bases; nucleotides outside the gene matches: 12. The CDR3 sequence is 15 residues long. CDR3 region: CASAPEVAGFYEQYF. The CDR3 coding sequence is TGTGCCAGCGCACCGGAGGTAGCGGGGTTCTACGAGCAGTACTTC.

Note on this clone: Within the sample, other DNA sequences also encode this same CDR3. V is TRBV5-6 and J is TRBJ1-4; D uncertain. Looked up from germline, CDR1 is SGHDT and CDR2 is YYEEEE. The CDR3 extends over 14 amino acids. V lost 1 base and J lost 0, with 4 bases in between. DNA of the CDR3: TGTGCCAGCAGCTTGATTGCAACTAATGAAAAACTGTTTTTT. Protein sequence: CASSLIATNEKLFF.

The gene calls are TRBV5-8 and TRBJ1-5; a weak D match, TRBD1 (6 bases). Trimming took off 0 bases at V and 9 bases at J, with 22 bases between the two ends. Germline V gives CDR1 SGHTS, CDR2 YDEGEE. The CDR3 contains 17 residues. The chain's CDR3 is CASSLEGGNGLQRPQHF. CDR3 DNA: TGTGCCAGCAGCTTGGAGGGGGGGAACGGCCTTCAACGGCCCCAGCATTTT.

This rearrangement joins TRBV7-3 to TRBJ1-2; unclear D gene. The V gene's germline CDR1 is SGHTA and CDR2 FQGTGA. This CDR3 spans 14 amino acids. Trimming shortened V by 3 bases and J by 7 bases, and 15 bases separated the two germline ends. This CDR3 is CASSLRPVPFGYTF. Here the CDR3 DNA reads TGTGCCAGCAGCTTGAGGCCGGTCCCCTTTGGCTACACCTTC.

The rearrangement links TRBV11-2 to TRBJ2-5; tentatively, D is TRBD1 (6 bases). Germline V gene sequence: CDR1 SGHAT, CDR2 FQNNGV. The CDR3 covers 15 residues. Trimming stripped 2 bases from V and 5 bases from J, with 15 bases between. In DNA form, the CDR3 reads TGTGCCAGCAGCTTATTGGCAGGGGTCATGGAGACCCAGTACTTC. It translates to CASSLLAGVMETQYF.

The rearrangement uses TRBV5-1 and TRBJ1-2; tentatively, D is TRBD1 (5 bases). Trimming stripped 3 bases from V and 1 base from J, with 13 bases between. The length of the CDR3 is 15 residues. Germline CDR1 SGHRS, CDR2 YFSETQ. The chain's CDR3 is CASSSGGSGNYGYTF. CDR3 nucleotides: TGCGCCAGCAGCTCGGGGGGAAGTGGTAACTATGGCTACACCTTC.

This chain joins TRBV7-3 and TRBJ2-5, with D maybe TRBD2 (6 bases). Trimming removed 2 bases at V and 1 base at J, with 11 bases between. The CDR3 spans 15 residues. CDR1 SGHTA and CDR2 FQGTGA come from the germline V gene. CDR3 bases: TGTGCCAGCAGCTTAGGCGGAGGGCCCCAAGAGACCCAGTACTTC. It is translated as CASSLGGGPQETQYF.

The chain uses TRBV4-3 and TRBJ2-3; the D gene could be TRBD1 or TRBD2 (5 bases each). The CDR3 runs 16 residues. CDR1 and CDR2 (germline): LGHNA, YSLEER. Trimming removed 0 bases at V and 1 base at J, with 11 bases between. CDR3 in amino acids: CASSQDMGVGTDTQYF. The DNA for the CDR3 is TGCGCCAGCAGCCAAGATATGGGGGTAGGCACAGATACGCAGTATTTT.

The V call is TRBV11-3, the J call TRBJ2-3; D ambiguous. V dropped 5 bases and J dropped 2 bases, with 14 bases sitting between them. CDR1 and CDR2 (germline): SGHNT, YENEEA. The CDR3 has 15 amino acids. Here the CDR3 DNA reads TGTGCCAGCAGCCGAACAGCATCCAACACAGATACGCAGTATTTT. Its translation is CASSRTASNTDTQYF.

The chain employs TRBV24-1 and TRBJ2-3; a possible D gene is TRBD2 (6 bases). Trimming left V 4 bases short and J 2 bases short, with 9 bases between. From germline, CDR1 is KGHDR and CDR2 SFDVKD. The CDR3 consists of 14 residues. This chain's CDR3 is CATSEAGYTDTQYF. CDR3 nucleotides: TGTGCCACCAGTGAGGCGGGGTACACAGATACGCAGTATTTT.

The V call is TRBV30, the J call TRBJ1-4; 9 bases agree with TRBD1. This CDR3 comprises 14 residues. Trimming took 4 bases from V and 7 from J; bases not matched to a gene: 7. Germline-derived CDR1 and CDR2 are GTSNPN and SVGIG (reference sequence). CDR3 region: CAWTPGQGSEKLFF. For the CDR3, the DNA is TGTGCCTGGACCCCGGGACAGGGTAGTGAAAAACTGTTTTTT.

This clone was picked up one time. This chain joins TRBV7-2 and TRBJ2-7; D uncertain. Germline CDR1 and CDR2: SGHTA and FQGNSA. With 5 bases removed from V and 2 bases from J, the gap between germline ends came to 13 bases. There are 14 residues in the CDR3. The CDR3 nucleotides read TGTGCCAGCAGCCCAAGCCACCAACCCTACGAGCAGTACTTC. It specifies CASSPSHQPYEQYF.

V is TRBV2 and J is TRBJ2-3; TRBD1 or TRBD2 may be the D gene (5 bases each). The CDR3 has 13 amino acids. The germline gives CDR1 SNHLY, CDR2 FYNNEI. V shed 7 bases and J shed 1 base, with 9 bases lying between them. The CDR3 sequence is CASTLGRTDTQYF. The CDR3 region has the DNA TGTGCCAGCACTCTGGGACGCACAGATACGCAGTATTTT. The variable domain in full, completed from reference TRBV2 and TRBJ2-3, reads EPEVTQTPSHQVTQMGQEVILRCVPISNHLYFYWYRQILGQKVEFLVSFYNNEISEKSEIFDDQFSVERPDGSNFTLKIRSTKLEDSAMYFCASTLGRTDTQYFGPGTRLTVL.

The CDR3 sequence is CATTPARGNYGYTF. The CDR3 DNA is TGTGCCACCACACCAGCACGGGGGAACTATGGCTACACCTTC. This chain uses TRBV6-5 with TRBJ1-2; D possibly corresponds to TRBD1 (5 bases). The ends were cut back, 10 bases at V and 2 bases at J, with 17 bases in the middle. CDR3 size: 14 residues. CDR1 and CDR2 (germline): MNHEY, SVGAGI.

This clone was observed once. The V call is TRBV7-8, the J call TRBJ2-5; TRBD2 matches 11 bases. CDR1 and CDR2 from the germline V gene are SGHVS and FQNEAQ. The J segment lost 5 bases and the V segment lost 7 bases, leaving 6 bases of the junction unmatched. The CDR3 length is 14 residues. The DNA for the CDR3 is TGTGCCAGCATAACTAGCGGGAGTGTTGAGACCCAGTACTTC. Protein: CASITSGSVETQYF.

The chain uses TRBV5-8 and TRBJ2-2; the D gene could be TRBD1 or TRBD2 (5 bases each). Trimming shortened V by 4 bases and J by 2 bases, and 15 bases separated the two germline ends. Per the germline V gene, CDR1 is SGHTS and CDR2 is YDEGEE. The CDR3 loop spans 16 amino acids. The CDR3 reads CASSRHRDPNTGELFF. CDR3 nucleotides: TGTGCCAGCAGCCGACACCGGGACCCTAACACCGGGGAGCTGTTTTTT. Variable domain in full (rest from reference TRBV5-8 and TRBJ2-2): EAGVTQSPTHLIKTRGQQATLRCSPISGHTSVYWYQQALGLGLQFLLWYDEGEERNRGNFPPRFSGRQFPNYSSELNVNALELEDSALYLCASSRHRDPNTGELFFGEGSRLTVL.

The chain couples TRBV14 to TRBJ1-1, with 10 bases aligning to TRBD1. Trimming cost V 1 base and J 11 bases; bases outside gene matches: 4. The germline gives CDR1 SGHDN, CDR2 FVKESK. CDR3 length equals 13 residues. CDR3 sequence (DNA): TGTGCCAGCAGCCAAGTCGGGACAGGGGCTGCTTTCTTT. It is translated as CASSQVGTGAAFF.

The V call is TRBV29-1, the J call TRBJ1-2; TRBD1 matches at 8 bases. V shed 5 bases, J shed 4 bases, and the junction held 3 bases outside the gene matches. CDR3 size: 12 residues. Germline CDR1 is SQVTM and CDR2 is ANQGSEA. As DNA, the CDR3 is TGCAGCGTTTCCACAGGGGGCTATGGCTACACCTTC. Translated: CSVSTGGYGYTF. Drawing the rest from reference TRBV29-1 and TRBJ1-2, the complete variable domain is SAVISQKPSRDICQRGTSLTIQCQVDSQVTMMFWYRQQPGQSLTLIATANQGSEATYESGFVIDKFPISRPNLTFSTLTVSNMSPEDSSIYLCSVSTGGYGYTFGSGTRLTVV.

This chain links TRBV30 with TRBJ1-1; a weak D match, TRBD1 (5 bases). V was clipped by 5 bases and J by 1 base, with 5 bases between them. The CDR3 extends over 11 amino acids. CDR1 and CDR2 from the germline V gene are GTSNPN and SVGIG (reference sequence). The CDR3 sequence: CAWGANTEAFF. CDR3 DNA: TGTGCCTGGGGGGCGAACACTGAAGCTTTCTTT.

V is TRBV6-5 and J is TRBJ1-5; no reliable D call. The germline V and J ends were trimmed by 6 bases and 5 bases, with 14 bases remaining between them. CDR3 length: 14 amino acids. Germline CDR1 and CDR2: MNHEY and SVGAGI. The CDR3 region is CASRARGRDQPQHF. The CDR3 DNA reads TGTGCCAGCAGAGCTCGAGGGAGAGATCAGCCCCAGCATTTT.